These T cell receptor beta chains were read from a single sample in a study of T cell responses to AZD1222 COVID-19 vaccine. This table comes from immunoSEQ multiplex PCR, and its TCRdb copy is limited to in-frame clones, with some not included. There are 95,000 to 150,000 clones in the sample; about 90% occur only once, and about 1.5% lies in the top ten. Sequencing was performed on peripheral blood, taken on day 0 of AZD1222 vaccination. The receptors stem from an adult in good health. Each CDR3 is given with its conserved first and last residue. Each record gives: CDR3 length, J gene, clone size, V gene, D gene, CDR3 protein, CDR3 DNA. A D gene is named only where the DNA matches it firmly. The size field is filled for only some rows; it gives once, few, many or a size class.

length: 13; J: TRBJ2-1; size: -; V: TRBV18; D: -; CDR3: CASSPPTYNEQFF; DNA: TGTGCCAGCTCACCACCGACCTACAATGAGCAGTTCTTC
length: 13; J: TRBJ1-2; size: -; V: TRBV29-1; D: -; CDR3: CSVEEQASYGYTF; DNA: TGCAGCGTTGAAGAACAGGCTTCGTATGGCTACACCTTC
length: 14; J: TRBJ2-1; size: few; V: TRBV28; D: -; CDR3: CASTRAPSYNEQFF; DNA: TGTGCCAGCACCCGGGCCCCTTCCTACAATGAGCAGTTCTTC
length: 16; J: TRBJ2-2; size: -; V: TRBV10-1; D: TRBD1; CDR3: CASSESRGGNTGELFF; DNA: TGCGCCAGCAGTGAGTCGAGAGGGGGCAACACCGGGGAGCTGTTTTTT
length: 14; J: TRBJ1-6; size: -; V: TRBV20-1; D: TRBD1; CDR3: CSASGTAYNSPLHF; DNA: TGCAGTGCTAGTGGGACAGCTTATAATTCACCCCTCCACTTT
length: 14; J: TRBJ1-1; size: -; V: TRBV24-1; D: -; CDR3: CATSDLTTGNGAFF; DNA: TGTGCCACCAGTGATTTGACTACAGGGAATGGGGCTTTCTTT
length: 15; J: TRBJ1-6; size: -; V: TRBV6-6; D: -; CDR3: CASRPQGNTDSPLHF; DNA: TGTGCCAGCAGGCCCCAGGGGAATACTGATTCACCCCTCCACTTT
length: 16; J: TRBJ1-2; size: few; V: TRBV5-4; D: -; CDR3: CASSSRSWDLNYGYTF; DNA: TGTGCCAGCAGTTCGCGTAGCTGGGACCTCAACTATGGCTACACCTTC
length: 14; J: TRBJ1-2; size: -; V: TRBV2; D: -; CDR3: CASSPQTQNYGYTF; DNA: TGTGCCAGCAGTCCCCAGACACAAAACTATGGCTACACCTTC
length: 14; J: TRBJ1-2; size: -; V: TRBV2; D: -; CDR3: CASNAALDYYGYTF; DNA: TGTGCCAGCAACGCAGCGTTAGACTACTATGGCTACACCTTC
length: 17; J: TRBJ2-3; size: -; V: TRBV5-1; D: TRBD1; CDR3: CASSSPGTGIGTDTQYF; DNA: TGCGCCAGCAGCAGTCCCGGGACAGGGATCGGTACAGATACGCAGTATTTT
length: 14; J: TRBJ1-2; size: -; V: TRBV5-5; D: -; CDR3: CASSTQQDIYGYTF; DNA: TGTGCCAGCAGCACCCAACAGGATATCTATGGCTACACCTTC
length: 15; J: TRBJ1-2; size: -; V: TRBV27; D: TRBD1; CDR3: CASSSTGVPNYGYTF; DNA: TGTGCCAGCAGTTCGACAGGGGTCCCCAACTATGGCTACACCTTC
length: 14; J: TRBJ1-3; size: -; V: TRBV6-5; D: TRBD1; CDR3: CASSYGQDRNTIYF; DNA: TGTGCCAGCAGTTACGGACAGGACCGAAACACCATATATTTT
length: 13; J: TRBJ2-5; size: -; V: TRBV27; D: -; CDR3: CASSFSARETQYF; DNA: TGTGCCAGCAGTTTCTCAGCCAGGGAGACCCAGTACTTC
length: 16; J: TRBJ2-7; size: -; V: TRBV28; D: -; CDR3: CASSFRSPPSSYEQYF; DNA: TGTGCCAGCAGTTTCAGGTCGCCCCCGAGCTCCTACGAGCAGTACTTC
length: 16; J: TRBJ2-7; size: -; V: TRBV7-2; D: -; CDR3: CASSLRATGSSYEQYF; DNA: TGTGCCAGCAGCTTGAGGGCGACGGGGAGCTCCTACGAGCAGTACTTC
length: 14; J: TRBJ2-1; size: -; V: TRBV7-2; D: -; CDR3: CASREGGPYNEQFF; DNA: TGTGCCAGCAGGGAGGGGGGGCCATACAATGAGCAGTTCTTC
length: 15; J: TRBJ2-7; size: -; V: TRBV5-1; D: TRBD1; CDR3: CASSLEGTGDYEQYF; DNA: TGCGCCAGCAGCTTGGAAGGGACAGGGGACTACGAGCAGTACTTC
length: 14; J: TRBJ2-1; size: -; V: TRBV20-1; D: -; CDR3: CSASKPTGRLEQFF; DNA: TGCAGTGCTAGTAAGCCCACAGGACGTCTTGAGCAGTTCTTC
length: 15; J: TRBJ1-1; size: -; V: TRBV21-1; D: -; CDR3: CASSKAKGMNTEAFF; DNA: TGTGCCAGCAGCAAAGCGAAGGGGATGAACACTGAAGCTTTCTTT
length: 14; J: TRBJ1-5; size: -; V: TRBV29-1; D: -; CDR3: CSVKGDELNQPQHF; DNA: TGCAGCGTTAAGGGTGACGAATTAAATCAGCCCCAGCATTTT
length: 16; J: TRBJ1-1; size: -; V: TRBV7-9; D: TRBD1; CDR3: CASRIGTDPLPTEAFF; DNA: TGTGCCAGCAGAATAGGGACAGACCCCTTGCCCACTGAAGCTTTCTTT
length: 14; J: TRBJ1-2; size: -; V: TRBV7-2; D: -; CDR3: CASSFYDRSNGYTF; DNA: TGTGCCAGCAGCTTCTACGACAGGTCCAATGGCTACACCTTC
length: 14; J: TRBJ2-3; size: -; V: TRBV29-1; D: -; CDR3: CSVAGPSSTDTQYF; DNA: TGCAGCGTTGCGGGGCCATCTAGCACAGATACGCAGTATTTT
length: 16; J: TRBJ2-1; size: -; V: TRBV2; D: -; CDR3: CASSGGAARSYNEQFF; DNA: TGTGCCAGCAGTGGAGGGGCAGCCCGCTCCTACAATGAGCAGTTCTTC
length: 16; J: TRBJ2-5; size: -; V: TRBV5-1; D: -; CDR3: CASSLGGAWGQETQYF; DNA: TGCGCCAGCAGCTTGGGAGGGGCTTGGGGTCAAGAGACCCAGTACTTC
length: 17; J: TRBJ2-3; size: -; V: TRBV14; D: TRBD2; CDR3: CASSQDPAGALWDTQYF; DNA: TGTGCCAGCAGCCAAGATCCAGCGGGGGCCCTATGGGATACGCAGTATTTT
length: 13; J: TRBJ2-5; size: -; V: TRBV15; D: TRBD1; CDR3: CATRQGEEETQYF; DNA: TGTGCCACCAGACAGGGGGAGGAGGAGACCCAGTACTTC
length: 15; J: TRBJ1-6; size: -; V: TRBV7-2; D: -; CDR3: CASSPFRTYNSPLHF; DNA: TGTGCCAGCAGTCCCTTCCGAACTTATAATTCACCCCTCCACTTT
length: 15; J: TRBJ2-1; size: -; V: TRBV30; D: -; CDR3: CAAGRKTSFYNEQFF; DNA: TGTGCCGCTGGCCGGAAAACTAGTTTCTACAATGAGCAGTTCTTC
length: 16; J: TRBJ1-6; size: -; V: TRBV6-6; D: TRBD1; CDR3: CASSRTGGRLGSPLHF; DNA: TGTGCCAGCAGTCGAACAGGGGGCCGTTTAGGTTCACCCCTCCACTTT
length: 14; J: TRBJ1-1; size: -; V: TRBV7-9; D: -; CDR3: CASSLDSGRNEAFF; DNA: TGTGCCAGCAGCTTAGATAGCGGCCGGAATGAAGCTTTCTTT
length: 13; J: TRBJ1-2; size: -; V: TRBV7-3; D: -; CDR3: CASSRDNNYGYTF; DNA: TGTGCCAGCAGTCGCGACAATAACTATGGCTACACCTTC
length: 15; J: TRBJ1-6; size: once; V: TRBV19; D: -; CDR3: CASSSRGIADSPLHF; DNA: TGTGCCAGTAGTAGCCGGGGGATAGCGGATTCACCCCTCCACTTT
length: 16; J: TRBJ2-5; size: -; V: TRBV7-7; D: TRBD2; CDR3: CASSLGALAGSETQYF; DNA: TGTGCTAGCAGCTTAGGGGCGCTAGCGGGGTCGGAGACCCAGTACTTC
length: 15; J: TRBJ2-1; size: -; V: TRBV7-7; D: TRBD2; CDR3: CASSLDLAGNNEQFF; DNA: TGTGCTAGCAGCTTAGATCTAGCGGGTAACAATGAGCAGTTCTTC
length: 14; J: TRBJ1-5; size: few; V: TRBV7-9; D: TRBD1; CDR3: CASSTQGFGQPQHF; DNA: TGTGCCAGCAGCACACAGGGGTTTGGGCAGCCCCAGCATTTT
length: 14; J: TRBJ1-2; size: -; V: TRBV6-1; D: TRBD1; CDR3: CASSERRTGIGYTF; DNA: TGTGCCAGCAGTGAACGTCGGACAGGGATTGGCTACACCTTC
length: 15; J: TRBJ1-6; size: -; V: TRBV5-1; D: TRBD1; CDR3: CASSLGQGASSPLHF; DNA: TGCGCCAGCAGCTTGGGACAGGGGGCAAGTTCACCCCTCCACTTT
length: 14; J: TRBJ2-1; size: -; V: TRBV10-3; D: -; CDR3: CAISVEGMNNEQFF; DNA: TGTGCCATCAGTGTAGAAGGGATGAACAATGAGCAGTTCTTC
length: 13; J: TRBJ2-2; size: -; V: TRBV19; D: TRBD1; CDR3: CASGTGNTGELFF; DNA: TGTGCCAGCGGGACAGGGAACACCGGGGAGCTGTTTTTT